These 23 T cell receptor beta chains came from one sample sequenced in a study of blood T cell repertoires in COVID-19. Measured with immunoSEQ multiplex PCR; TCRdb has only the in-frame clones, and not every one. The sample lists 95,000 to 120,000 clones; around 85% were seen once. The sample consisted of peripheral blood. These receptor sequences come from a human donor in a cohort sampled during active COVID-19.

V and J are TRBV18 and TRBJ2-7; 9 nucleotides agree with TRBD1. The CDR3 is 17 amino acids. V was clipped by 4 bases and J by 4 bases; unmatched bases: 14. The germline gives CDR1 KGHSH, CDR2 LQKENI. DNA of the CDR3: TGTGCCAGCTCACAACGAGGGGGACAGGGAAAGAAGTACGAGCAGTACTTC. As protein: CASSQRGGQGKKYEQYF.

The CDR3 DNA reads TGTGCCAGCAGCCGGGGGTTAGAAGAAAAACTGTTTTTT. Amino acids: CASSRGLEEKLFF. This sequence joins TRBV9 and TRBJ1-4; possibly TRBD1 for D (5 bases). The CDR3 has 13 amino acids. The germline V gene encodes CDR1 SGDLS and CDR2 YYNGEE. The V end lost 4 bases, the J end lost 8 bases, and 12 bases lay between the germline ends.

The rearrangement links TRBV12-3 or TRBV12-4 to TRBJ1-2; a weak D match, TRBD1 (5 bases). V gave up 5 bases and J gave up 2 bases, with 9 bases separating them. This CDR3 spans 13 amino acids. CDR3 DNA sequence: TGTGCCAGCAGTCTGACAGCGAACTATGGCTACACCTTC. Amino acids: CASSLTANYGYTF.

The table lists this clone with a count of one. The J gene is TRBJ1-4, the V gene TRBV6-6; D might be TRBD1 (6 bases). CDR3 length equals 15 residues. V shed 1 base and J shed 8 bases, with 14 bases lying between them. Germline V CDR1 and CDR2: MNHNY, SVGAGI (reference sequence). As DNA, the CDR3 is TGTGCCAGCAGTTACTTGACAGGCTTGGGGGAAAAACTGTTTTTT. As protein: CASSYLTGLGEKLFF.

The chain employs TRBV14 and TRBJ1-1; TRBD1 might be the D (5 bases). Between the trimmed V and J ends, which lost 3 bases and 5 bases, there was a span of 16 bases. Germline assignment: CDR1 SGHDN and CDR2 FVKESK. The CDR3 length is 15 residues. CDR3 protein: CASSQWQGPRTEAFF. The CDR3 DNA reads as TGTGCCAGCAGCCAGTGGCAGGGCCCACGGACTGAAGCTTTCTTT.

The chain links TRBV6-5 to TRBJ2-7; D perhaps matches TRBD2 (6 bases). Deletions cut 5 bases from V and 2 bases from J, with 10 bases between. The length of the CDR3 is 13 residues. The germline CDR1 and CDR2 sequences are MNHEY and SVGAGI. CDR3 residues: CASSPGGTYEQYF. CDR3 bases: TGTGCCAGCAGTCCCGGGGGTACCTACGAGCAGTACTTC.

The rearrangement joins TRBV6-5 to TRBJ2-1; 9 bases align to TRBD2. Germline V gives CDR1 MNHEY, CDR2 SVGAGI. The CDR3 contains 14 residues. V trimming: 6 bases; J trimming: 6 bases; junction bases outside the gene matches: 6. The CDR3 region is CASRAGTSLNEQFF. The CDR3 nucleotides are TGTGCCAGCAGGGCCGGGACTAGCCTCAATGAGCAGTTCTTC.

DNA of the CDR3: TGTGCCAGCAGTTTTACAGACTCTGGGGCCAACGTCCTGACTTTC. Its protein is CASSFTDSGANVLTF. The chain has TRBV7-6 and TRBJ2-6; D is unresolved. Germline CDR1 and CDR2: SGHVS and FNYEAQ. This CDR3 has 15 amino acids. Trimming pared 6 bases from V and 0 bases from J, leaving 9 bases between.

The rearrangement uses TRBV7-3 and TRBJ2-1; 8 positions agree with TRBD1. The CDR3 loop spans 14 amino acids. The germline V gene has CDR1 SGHTA and CDR2 FQGTGA. J gave up 3 bases and V 5 bases, and 3 bases lay outside the gene matches. The CDR3 nucleotides read TGTGCCAGCAGCCGACAGGGGAACTACAATGAGCAGTTCTTC. Encoded protein: CASSRQGNYNEQFF.

The chain is built from TRBV5-1 and TRBJ2-3; the match to TRBD1 covers 8 bases. Trimming cost V 0 bases and J 5 bases; bases outside gene matches: 5. Germline loops: CDR1 SGHRS, CDR2 YFSETQ. This CDR3 is built from 15 residues. CDR3 region: CASSLGQGSKDTQYF. In nucleotides, the CDR3 is TGCGCCAGCAGCTTGGGACAGGGGTCAAAAGATACGCAGTATTTT.

J is TRBJ2-7 and V is TRBV5-1; 16 positions agree with TRBD2. V lost 3 bases and J lost 5; bases outside the gene matches: 5. Germline CDR1 and CDR2: SGHRS and YFSETQ. The CDR3 sequence is 16 residues long. In DNA form, the CDR3 reads TGCGCCAGCAGCTCGGGACTAGCGGGGGGGCGGAACGAGCAGTACTTC. Translation: CASSSGLAGGRNEQYF.

To note about this clone: The junction departs from germline at one end; a sequencing error may be responsible. The chain recombines TRBV19 with TRBJ1-5; 10 bases map to TRBD1. The CDR3 extends over 17 amino acids. CDR1 and CDR2 from the germline V gene are LNHDA and SQIVND (reference sequence). The CDR3 spells CASRYAVDRGVNQPQHF. CDR3 DNA sequence: TGTGCGAGTAGATACGCTGTGGACAGGGGGGTCAATCAGCCCCAGCATTTT. Together with reference TRBV19 and TRBJ1-5, the CDR3 gives the full variable domain: DGGITQSPKYLFRKEGQNVTLSCEQNLNHDAMYWYRQDPGQGLRLIYYSQIVNDFQKGDIAEGYSVSREKKESFPLTVTSAQKNPTAFYLCASRYAVDRGVNQPQHFGDGTRLSIL.

This chain connects TRBV7-2 to TRBJ2-1, with TRBD2 matching 9 bases. From germline, CDR1 is SGHTA and CDR2 FQGNSA. J gave up 5 bases and V 5 bases, and 4 bases lay outside the gene matches. CDR3 length: 14 residues. CDR3 sequence (DNA): TGTGCCAGCAGCGAAGCGGGGGGACACAATGAGCAGTTCTTC. As protein: CASSEAGGHNEQFF.

The V and J genes are TRBV10-3 and TRBJ1-2; D is possibly TRBD1 (5 bases). Trimming left V 10 bases short and J 4 bases short, with 16 bases between. In germline, CDR1 is ENHRY, CDR2 SYGVKD. The CDR3 loop spans 13 amino acids. The CDR3 sequence is CATQDLRAYGYTF. The CDR3 nucleotides read TGTGCCACACAGGACCTAAGAGCCTATGGCTACACCTTC.

This clone showed up just once. The chain recombines TRBV4-2 with TRBJ2-6, with TRBD2 identical over 12 bases. Germline values: CDR1 LGHNA, CDR2 YNFKEQ. The CDR3 runs 21 residues. V lost 7 bases to trimming and J lost 0 bases; unmatched junction nucleotides: 16. Written as DNA, the CDR3 is TGTGCCAGCACCCGGTTGCTAGCGGGGGGGGGTCAGGGCTCTGGGGCCAACGTCCTGACTTTC. It specifies CASTRLLAGGGQGSGANVLTF.

In this sample, this clone turned up once. The genes are TRBV5-1 and TRBJ2-3; TRBD1 is a possible D gene (5 bases). Germline lookup yields CDR1 SGHRS and CDR2 YFSETQ. The CDR3 is 13 amino acids. Trimming removed 1 base from V and 5 bases from J, with 8 bases in between. The CDR3 sequence is CASSLRQQDTQYF. Written as DNA, the CDR3 is TGCGCCAGCAGCTTGAGACAGCAAGATACGCAGTATTTT.

The gene calls are TRBV4-3 and TRBJ2-1; 9 bases align to TRBD2. The CDR3 has 17 residues. Germline V gives CDR1 LGHNA, CDR2 YSLEER. V lost 0 bases to trimming and J lost 7 bases; unmatched junction nucleotides: 10. CDR3 bases: TGCGCCAGCAGCCAAGACCCGAGTAGCGGGGGTTGGAATGAGCAGTTCTTC. Translation: CASSQDPSSGGWNEQFF.

The V call is TRBV4-1, the J call TRBJ1-2, with a weak D call TRBD1 (6 bases). This CDR3 comprises 15 residues. Looked up from germline, CDR1 is MGHRA and CDR2 is YSYEKL. Deletions cut 1 base from V and 4 bases from J, with 13 bases between. The CDR3 DNA reads as TGCGCCAGCAGCCAAGTGTGGTGGGACATCTATGGCTACACCTTC. Protein sequence: CASSQVWWDIYGYTF.

The CDR3 sequence: CASSLAPSGTNTGELFF. DNA for the CDR3: TGTGCCAGCAGTTTAGCCCCTAGCGGGACAAACACCGGGGAGCTGTTTTTT. The chain is built from TRBV27 and TRBJ2-2; 9 positions match TRBD2. The CDR3 length is 17 residues. Unmatched junction bases numbered 6, after V lost 2 bases and J lost 2 bases. Germline V gene sequence: CDR1 MNHEY, CDR2 SMNVEV (reference sequence).

This clone was detected once. The chain couples TRBV6-6 to TRBJ1-2; D is perhaps TRBD1 (6 bases). Germline loops: CDR1 MNHNY, CDR2 SVGAGI (reference sequence). This CDR3 region has 14 residues. Trimming removed 6 bases from V and 5 bases from J, with 16 bases in between. CDR3 DNA: TGTGCCAGCAGCCCCTCGACAGGCGCGTATGGCTACACCTTC. Protein: CASSPSTGAYGYTF.

This clone was picked up one time. CDR3: CATSVHRSRSGYTF. The CDR3 DNA is TGTGCCACCAGCGTACACAGGTCCCGTTCAGGCTACACCTTC. The V gene is TRBV15, the J gene TRBJ1-2, with D possibly being TRBD1 (5 bases). From germline, CDR1 is LNHNV and CDR2 YYDKDF (reference sequence). The V end was cut by 5 bases, the J end by 8 bases, with 18 bases between. CDR3 length equals 14 residues.

The V call is TRBV11-2, the J call TRBJ1-1, with 12 bases lining up with TRBD1. CDR1 SGHAT and CDR2 FQNNGV come from the germline V gene. After removal of 5 bases from V and 3 bases from J, the junction contained 7 bases not matched to a gene. This CDR3 is built from 16 residues. The CDR3 is CASSPGTGGWYTEAFF. The CDR3 DNA follows: TGTGCCAGCAGCCCGGGGACAGGGGGCTGGTACACTGAAGCTTTCTTT.

V usage is TRBV27 and J usage is TRBJ1-6, with 8 bases aligning to TRBD1. Germline assignment: CDR1 MNHEY and CDR2 SMNVEV (reference sequence). The CDR3 covers 14 residues. After removal of 5 bases from V and 10 bases from J, the junction contained 7 bases not matched to a gene. The CDR3 DNA reads TGTGCCAGCAGTCACGACAGGGGTGAGTCACCCCTCCACTTT. Residues: CASSHDRGESPLHF.